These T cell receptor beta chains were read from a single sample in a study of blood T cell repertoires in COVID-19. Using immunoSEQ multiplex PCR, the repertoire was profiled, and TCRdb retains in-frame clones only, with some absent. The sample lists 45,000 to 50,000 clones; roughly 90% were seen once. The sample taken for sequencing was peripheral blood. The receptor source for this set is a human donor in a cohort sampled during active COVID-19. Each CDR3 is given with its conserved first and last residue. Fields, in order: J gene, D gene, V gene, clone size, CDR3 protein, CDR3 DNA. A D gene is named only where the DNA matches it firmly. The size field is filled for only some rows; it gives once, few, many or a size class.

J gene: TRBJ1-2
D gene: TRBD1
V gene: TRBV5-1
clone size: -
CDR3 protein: CASSLTGGSRGYTF
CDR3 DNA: TGCGCCAGCAGCTTGACAGGGGGCTCACGTGGCTACACCTTC

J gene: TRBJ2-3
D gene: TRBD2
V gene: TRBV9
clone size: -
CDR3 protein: CASSVGPSGGPTDTQYF
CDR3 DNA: TGTGCCAGCAGCGTAGGCCCTAGCGGGGGCCCCACAGATACGCAGTATTTT

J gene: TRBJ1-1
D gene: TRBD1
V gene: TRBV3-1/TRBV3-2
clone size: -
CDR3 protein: CASSPSGTGNTEAFF
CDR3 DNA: TGTGCCAGCAGTCCTTCCGGGACAGGGAACACTGAAGCTTTCTTT

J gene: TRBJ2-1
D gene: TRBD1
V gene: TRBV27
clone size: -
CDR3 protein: CASSLMGQTNYNEQFF
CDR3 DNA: TGTGCCAGCAGTTTAATGGGACAGACCAACTACAATGAGCAGTTCTTC

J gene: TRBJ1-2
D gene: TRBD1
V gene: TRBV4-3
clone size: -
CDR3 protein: CASSQVKGADGYTF
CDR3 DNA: TGCGCCAGCAGCCAAGTAAAGGGGGCCGATGGCTACACCTTC

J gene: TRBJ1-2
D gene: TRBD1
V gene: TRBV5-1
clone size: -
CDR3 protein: CASSLGDRGNYGYTF
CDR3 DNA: TGCGCCAGCAGCTTGGGGGACAGGGGTAACTATGGCTACACCTTC

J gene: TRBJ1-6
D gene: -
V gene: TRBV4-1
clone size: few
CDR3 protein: CASSQGREGNSPLHF
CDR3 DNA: TGCGCCAGCAGCCAAGGAAGGGAGGGCAATTCACCCCTCCACTTT

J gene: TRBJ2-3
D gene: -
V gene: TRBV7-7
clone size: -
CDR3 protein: CASSLNSGGRDTQYF
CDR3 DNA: TGTGCTAGCAGCCTCAACTCGGGGGGCCGAGATACGCAGTATTTT

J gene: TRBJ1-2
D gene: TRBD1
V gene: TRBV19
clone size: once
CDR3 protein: CASRQPGQGLEGGYTF
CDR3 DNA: TGTGCCAGTAGACAGCCCGGACAGGGTTTAGAGGGTGGCTACACCTTC

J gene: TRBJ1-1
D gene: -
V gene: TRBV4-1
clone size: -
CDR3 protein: CASSQDHRPRATEAFF
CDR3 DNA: TGCGCCAGCAGCCAAGACCACAGGCCAAGGGCCACTGAAGCTTTCTTT

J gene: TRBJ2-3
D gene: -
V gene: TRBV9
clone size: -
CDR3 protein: CASSNLPEDTPVTDTQYF
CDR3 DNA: TGTGCCAGCAGCAACCTCCCCGAGGACACCCCGGTTACAGATACGCAGTATTTT

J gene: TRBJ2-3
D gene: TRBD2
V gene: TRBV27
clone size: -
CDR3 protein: CASSGTSGSSMDTQYF
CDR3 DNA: TGTGCCAGCTCCGGGACTAGCGGGTCTTCGATGGATACGCAGTATTTT

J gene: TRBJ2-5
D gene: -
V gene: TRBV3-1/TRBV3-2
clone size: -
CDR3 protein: CASSPLVEETQYF
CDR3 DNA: TGTGCCAGCAGCCCCTTGGTAGAAGAGACCCAGTACTTC

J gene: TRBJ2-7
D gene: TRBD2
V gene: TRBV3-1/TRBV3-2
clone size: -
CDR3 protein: CASSHRTSNEQYF
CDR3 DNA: TGTGCCAGCAGCCACCGGACTAGCAACGAGCAGTACTTC

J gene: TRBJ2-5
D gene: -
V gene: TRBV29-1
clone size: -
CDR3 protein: CSVSRGDETQYF
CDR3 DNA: TGCAGCGTTTCTCGCGGGGATGAGACCCAGTACTTC

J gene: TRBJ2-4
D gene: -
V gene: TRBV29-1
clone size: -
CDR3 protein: CSLWDTGGIQYF
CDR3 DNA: TGCAGCTTATGGGACACAGGAGGCATTCAGTACTTC

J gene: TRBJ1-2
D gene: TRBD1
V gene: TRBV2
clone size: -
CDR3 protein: CASRGPGQINYGYTF
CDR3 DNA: TGTGCCAGCAGAGGGCCGGGACAGATCAACTATGGCTACACCTTC

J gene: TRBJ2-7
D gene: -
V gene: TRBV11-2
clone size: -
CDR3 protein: CASSLDRPYEQYF
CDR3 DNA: TGTGCCAGCAGCTTAGACAGGCCCTACGAGCAGTACTTC

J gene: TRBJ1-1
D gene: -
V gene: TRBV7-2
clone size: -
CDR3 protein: CASSLAGVLNTEAFF
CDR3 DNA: TGTGCCAGCAGCTTAGCAGGGGTCCTGAACACTGAAGCTTTCTTT

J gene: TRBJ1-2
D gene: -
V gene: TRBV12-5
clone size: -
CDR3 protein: CASGLGQAYYGYTF
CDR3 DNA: TGTGCTAGTGGTTTGGGACAGGCGTACTATGGCTACACCTTC

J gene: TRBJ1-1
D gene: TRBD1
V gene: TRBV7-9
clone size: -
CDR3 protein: CASSLADRGVTEAFF
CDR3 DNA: TGTGCCAGCAGCTTAGCGGACAGGGGAGTCACTGAAGCTTTCTTT

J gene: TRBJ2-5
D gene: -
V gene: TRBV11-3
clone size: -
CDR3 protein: CASSLFGRGETQYF
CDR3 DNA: TGTGCCAGCAGCCTCTTCGGGAGAGGCGAGACCCAGTACTTC

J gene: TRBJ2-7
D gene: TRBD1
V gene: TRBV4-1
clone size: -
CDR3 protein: CASSQDGQGYEQYF
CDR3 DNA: TGCGCCAGCAGCCAAGATGGACAGGGCTACGAGCAGTACTTC

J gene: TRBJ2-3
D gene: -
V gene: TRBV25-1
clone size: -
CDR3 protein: CASSEPGGTDTQYF
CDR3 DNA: TGTGCCAGCAGTGAACCCGGGGGCACAGATACGCAGTATTTT

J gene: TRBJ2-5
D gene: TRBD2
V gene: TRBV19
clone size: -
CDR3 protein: CASSTLGGGRETQYF
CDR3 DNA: TGTGCCAGTAGTACCCTCGGGGGGGGCCGGGAGACCCAGTACTTC

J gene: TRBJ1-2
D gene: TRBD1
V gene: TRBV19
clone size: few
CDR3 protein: CASSSGTGIVYGYTF
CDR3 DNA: TGTGCCAGTAGCTCCGGGACAGGGATTGTCTATGGCTACACCTTC

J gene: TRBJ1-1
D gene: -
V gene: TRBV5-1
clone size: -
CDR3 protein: CASSLRGNTEAFF
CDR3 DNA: TGCGCCAGCAGCCTCCGAGGAAACACTGAAGCTTTCTTT

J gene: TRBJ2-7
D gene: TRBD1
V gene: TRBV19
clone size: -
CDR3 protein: CASSRVTGGYYEQYF
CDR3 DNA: TGTGCCAGTAGTAGGGTGACAGGGGGCTACTACGAGCAGTACTTC

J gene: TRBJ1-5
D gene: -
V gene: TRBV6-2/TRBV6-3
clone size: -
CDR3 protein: CASSYAGGNQPQHF
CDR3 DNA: TGTGCCAGCAGTTACGCAGGGGGCAATCAGCCCCAGCATTTT

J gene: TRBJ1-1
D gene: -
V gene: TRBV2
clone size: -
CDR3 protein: CASSEPGAEAFF
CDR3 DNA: TGTGCCAGCAGTGAACCAGGGGCTGAAGCTTTCTTT

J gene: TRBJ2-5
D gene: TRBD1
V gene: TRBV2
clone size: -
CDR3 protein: CASRDLRQGARETQYF
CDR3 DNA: TGTGCCAGCAGGGACCTCAGACAGGGGGCGCGGGAGACCCAGTACTTC

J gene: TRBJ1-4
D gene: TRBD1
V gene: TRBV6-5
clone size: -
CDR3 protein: CASSQDRNEKLFF
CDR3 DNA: TGTGCCAGCAGTCAGGACAGGAATGAAAAACTGTTTTTT

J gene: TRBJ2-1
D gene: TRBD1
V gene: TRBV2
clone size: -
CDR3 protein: CASSVRGREQFF
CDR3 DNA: TGTGCCAGCAGTGTAAGGGGGCGGGAGCAGTTCTTC

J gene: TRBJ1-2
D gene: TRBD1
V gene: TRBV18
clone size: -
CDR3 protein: CASSPEMGQGGYTF
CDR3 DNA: TGTGCCAGCTCGCCGGAGATGGGACAGGGAGGCTACACCTTC

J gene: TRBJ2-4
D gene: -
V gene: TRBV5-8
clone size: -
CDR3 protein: CASSLGQTLAKNIQYF
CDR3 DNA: TGTGCCAGCAGCTTGGGACAGACCCTAGCCAAAAACATTCAGTACTTC

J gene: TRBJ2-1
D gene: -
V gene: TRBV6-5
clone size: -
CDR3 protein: CASSYSGGLNEQFF
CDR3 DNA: TGTGCCAGCAGTTACTCTGGAGGGCTAAATGAGCAGTTCTTC

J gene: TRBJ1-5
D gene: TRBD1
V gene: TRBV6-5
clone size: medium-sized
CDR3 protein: CASSSGQGFWQPQHF
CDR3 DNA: TGTGCCAGCAGCTCCGGACAGGGGTTCTGGCAGCCCCAGCATTTT

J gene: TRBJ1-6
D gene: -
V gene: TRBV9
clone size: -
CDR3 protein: CASSVGGGHSSPLHF
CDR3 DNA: TGTGCCAGCAGCGTAGGTGGGGGCCATAGTTCACCCCTCCACTTT

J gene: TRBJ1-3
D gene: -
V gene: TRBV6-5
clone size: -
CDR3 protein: CASSFDTALSGNTIYF
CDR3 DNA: TGTGCCAGCAGTTTCGACACGGCCCTCTCTGGAAACACCATATATTTT

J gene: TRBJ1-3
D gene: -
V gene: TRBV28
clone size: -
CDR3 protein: CASSLFGGDSGNTIYF
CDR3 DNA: TGTGCCAGCAGTTTATTCGGCGGAGACTCTGGAAACACCATATATTTT

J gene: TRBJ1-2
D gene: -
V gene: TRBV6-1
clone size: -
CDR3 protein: CASSETAGRNGYTF
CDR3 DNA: TGTGCCAGCAGTGAAACCGCAGGGCGGAATGGCTACACCTTC

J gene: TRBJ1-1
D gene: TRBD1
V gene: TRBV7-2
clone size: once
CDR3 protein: CASSLTGGSEAFF
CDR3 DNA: TGTGCCAGCAGCTTAACAGGGGGCAGTGAAGCTTTCTTT

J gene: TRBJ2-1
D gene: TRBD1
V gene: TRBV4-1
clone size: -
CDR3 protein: CASSQAQGALRQQFF
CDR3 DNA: TGCGCCAGCAGCCAAGCCCAGGGGGCCTTGAGGCAGCAGTTCTTC